This T cell receptor (beta chain) emerged from a study of monozygotic twins with inflammatory bowel disease (dated by TCRdb to about 2019). Study-level background: The complete study included about 28 monozygotic twin pairs: 19 IBD-discordant Danish pairs and nine German pairs, of which four were IBD-concordant and five were IBD-discordant. Within discordant pairs, disease-associated traits were sought mainly by comparing IBD patients with their genetically identical healthy co-twins. Each individual had, on average, about 151 000 unique TCRalpha sequences and 181 000 unique TCRbeta sequences available for analysis. Findings and caveats that apply to the study as a whole: The results gave no support for a single strong signal or clonotype linked to IBD. Distinction between different T cell subtypes could not be achieved in the analysis. Repertoire similarity did not differ between concordant and discordant twins, possibly due to limited statistical power. Compared with healthy twins, IBD patients had fewer clonotypes in common with other individuals, a difference most pronounced in patients showing signs of disease activity. Because patients were on differing immunosuppressive treatments, the repertoires may have picked up extra background noise and inter-individual variability. TCRbeta repertoire diversity, by inverse Simpson index, was decreased in IBD patients compared with their healthy co-twins.

Measured from the cysteine to the phenylalanine, the CDR3 is 13 residues long. No DNA is listed. The CDR1 and CDR2 encoded by the germline V gene (reference sequence) are LNHDA and SQIVND. Receptor libraries were prepared by 5' RACE. Preparation of each TCR library used around 3,500 ng of total RNA. For each sample, cDNA synthesis was carried out in eight separate reactions using SMARTScribe reverse transcriptase. During cDNA synthesis, unique molecular identifiers containing a 6-nucleotide sample barcode were introduced by template switching. TCRalpha and TCRbeta cDNA was amplified in two nested PCRs of about 17 and 10 cycles, and bead purification was carried out after each PCR. Before amplification, the cDNA was treated with uracil DNA-glycosylase and purified using the QIAquick PCR purification kit. In the second PCR, Illumina TruSeq-compatible adapters and sample-specific barcodes were added. Library quality and concentration were checked on TapeStation and Qubit, and libraries were pooled at roughly 5 ng each. Sequencing of pooled libraries was carried out on an Illumina HiSeq2500 single-index Rapid Run using 2 x 100 bp reads and custom sequencing primers. As for the original processing: PCR and sequencing errors were corrected by UMI-based consensus assembly using MiGEC version 1.2.6. MiXCR version 2.1.1 handled V(D)J alignment, clonotype assembly and CDR3 extraction. Normalisation of gene usage, clonotype sharing and MAIT/NKT TCR abundance was achieved by analysing the top 1000, 10 000 and 20 000 clonotypes per sample. Diversity was computed as the inverse Simpson index with the vegan R package after downsampling to 27 000 UMIs. Paired Mann-Whitney U tests were applied to discordant twin pairs, with Benjamini-Hochberg correction for multiple testing. Once TCRdb had reprocessed the reads, it stored one entry per CDR3 protein sequence and supplied no DNA. Here the V and J calls rest on TCRdb's processing, not on the authors' analysis. The sample table holds 420,000 or so distinct CDR3 sequences. The ten largest clones represent 2.4% of the sample.

As to this clonotype: Its specific antigen is unknown.

From each donor, a roughly 2.6 ml peripheral blood sample was collected into PAXgene tubes and stored at -80 degrees C. Without T cell sorting, total RNA was isolated from whole blood using the PAXgene blood miRNA kit on an automated QIAcube. Peripheral blood from monozygotic twin pairs, either concordant or discordant for inflammatory bowel disease, underwent deep TCRalpha and TCRbeta repertoire profiling that used unique molecular barcoding. For every twin pair, smoking habits were documented, and each individual was categorised as a current, former or never smoker. The source of this sequence is a human donor with ulcerative colitis or Crohn's disease, or a healthy co-twin of an affected twin (not recorded which). The sequence is built from TRBV19 and TRBJ2-1. The source material was blood. The CDR3 in this case is CASSIGGESKQFF.